This T cell receptor beta chain comes out of a study of shared clonotypes between healthy human individuals. Points from the study as a whole: Shared across a few donors were around 4.7% of the naive CD4 clonotypes. The study drew on few donors, limiting represented genetic and exposure-history diversity.

This clone was recorded once. Its antigen is unknown. At a deep level, the assay was run. Generated by immunoSEQ multiplex PCR, the TCRdb table keeps only in-frame clones and is missing some. This table has about 110,000 clones, about 63% appearing once. CDR1 and CDR2 (germline): SEHNR, FQNEAQ (reference sequence). The CDR3 is 16 residues long. Losses at the gene ends were 5 bases for V and 8 bases for J; bases not matched to a gene: 14. The receptor's source is a woman in her twenties or thirties in good health. Sequenced: memory CD8+ T cells sorted from blood. Subset here: CD45RO+ cells pooled with CCR7-negative TemRA cells. V is TRBV7-9 and J is TRBJ1-4; 7 bases fit TRBD1. CDR3 DNA sequence: TGTGCCAGCAGCACCCCCGGGACAGAAGAGGGGGAAAAACTGTTTTTT. It translates to CASSTPGTEEGEKLFF.